This T cell receptor (beta chain) was identified in a study of cytomegalovirus exposure and HLA in healthy donors (TCRdb year 2017). Broadly, across the study: According to a later analysis, one platform produced both the roughly 130 validation repertoires and the 670 or so repertoires of the first cohort. The study aimed to test whether signatures of past pathogen exposure could be identified by cataloging public T cell receptors. A separate validation cohort of more than 100 different subjects was used in addition to the approximately 610-subject first cohort. To predict cytomegalovirus infection status, the study brought together high-throughput TCR immunosequencing, statistical association of individual TCRs with disease status, and machine learning.

The CDR3 measures 17 amino acids from cysteine to phenylalanine. Of the read, only the CDR3 DNA is kept; its 51 bases are in frame from base 1. The germline V gene supplies CDR1 SGHTA and CDR2 FQGTGA. Trimming at the junction amounts to 4 bases on V and 0 bases on J, and the germline ends lie 13 bases apart. What the authors observed across the whole study: Of the cluster scores, roughly 95% were above 0 in a later analysis, which found that TCRs clustered in the first cohort also tended to co-occur in the 130 or so validation repertoires. The classifier was reported to diagnose cytomegalovirus status with high specificity and sensitivity in both the original and validation cohorts. A later analysis had no HLA typing for the validation cohort, so co-occurrence there was scored across all 130 or so repertoires. The study listed 150 to 200 TCR beta chains as associated with cytomegalovirus. Most TCR sequences were observed very rarely across donors, whereas some public TCRs were present in many individuals. In vitro tests confirmed that a few of the cytomegalovirus-associated TCR beta chains recognize cytomegalovirus antigens. The authors suggested that the approach could potentially be generalized to other disease states and immunological phenotypes.

The library was made by the immunoSEQ multiplex PCR assay. The source study handled its data this way. To diagnose cytomegalovirus status from the catalog of TCR beta chain sequences, a statistical classification framework was built. TCRdb stores this immuneACCESS table with in-frame sequences only. Part of the clones is absent; in the studies checked, under half of the shortfall reflects unresolved V genes, and no reason is known for the rest. Clonal size and the V and J genes are those of that table, whereas D and trimming came from the DNA. The table for this sample lists about 160,000 clones; around nine tenths of them were counted only once. Just over 4% of the sample comes from the top ten. Notes on this clone: Its antigen is not yet known. No much larger clonotype is one base removed from it; base qualities were not supplied.

The donors were included in the validation cohort of roughly 120 subjects, a group kept apart from the approximately 690-subject first cohort. The sequence is built from TRBV7-3 and TRBJ2-6, and perhaps TRBD1 as D gene, on 6 matching bases. Source material: PBMCs. This receptor was obtained from a young man in good health and CMV-seropositive. The CDR3 region: CASSSTRDNSGANVLTF. Here is the DNA: TGTGCCAGCAGCTCAACTAGGGACAACTCTGGGGCCAACGTCCTGACTTTC.